This T cell receptor beta chain was observed in a study of blood T cell repertoires in COVID-19. Overall study: The origin of the acute and convalescent COVID-19 samples was the United States, Italy and Spain.

The CDR3 has 15 residues. Looked up from germline, CDR1 is MGHDK and CDR2 is SYGVNS. Trimming removed 5 bases from V and 2 bases from J; junction bases left unmatched: 6. Those who participated ranged in age from roughly 18 to 90 years and resided in around 22 US areas. Allocation to cohorts depended on clinical history reported by the participants. Recovered status in Cohort 3 required two negative PCRs, clearance, or symptom resolution. The protocol was immunoSEQ multiplex PCR, while the TCRdb copy is restricted to in-frame clones and leaves out a portion. Among about 260,000 clones, approximately 90% were seen once, and the ten largest hold approximately 2.5%.

The V gene is TRBV25-1, the J gene TRBJ1-1, with 9 bases lining up with TRBD1. What was sequenced was PBMCs or T cells enriched from blood (not recorded which). The sequence derives from a woman aged 18-29 years who had recovered from COVID-19. The CDR3 bases are TGTGCCAGCAGTAAAGGACAGGGGCTTAACACTGAAGCTTTCTTT. Amino acid sequence: CASSKGQGLNTEAFF.